Listed here are 19 T cell receptor beta chains from one sample, sequenced in a study of CD8+ T cells in alopecia areata. Treatment denoted: oral pan-JAK inhibitor, 5-10 mg twice daily. Sequencing relied on a cDNA template that was reverse transcribed from extracted RNA. Clones were read by immunoSEQ multiplex PCR, and TCRdb kept only the in-frame ones, dropping some. The data hold under 350,000 clones, with more than 45% observed a single time. The sequenced sample was CD4+ T cells sorted from blood, obtained at week 24, from a patient treated with tofacitinib. Every receptor here comes from a human donor with alopecia areata.

The rearrangement uses TRBV27 and TRBJ2-3; 8 bases line up with TRBD2. The trim removed 2 bases at V and 4 bases at J, leaving 5 bases unmatched. Per germline, CDR1 MNHEY and CDR2 SMNVEV (reference sequence). This CDR3 region has 15 residues. This CDR3 is CASSLNGGAADTQYF. The CDR3 DNA reads as TGTGCCAGCAGTTTAAACGGGGGGGCAGCAGATACGCAGTATTTT.

This sequence joins TRBV7-9 and TRBJ2-7; no clear D. Per germline, CDR1 SEHNR and CDR2 FQNEAQ (reference sequence). The V end lost 4 bases, the J end lost 5 bases, and 9 bases lay between the germline ends. The CDR3 is made up of 12 amino acids. This CDR3 is CASSSLRDEQYF. The CDR3 DNA reads TGTGCCAGCAGCTCACTCCGGGACGAGCAGTACTTC.

The chain joins TRBV5-1 to TRBJ2-7; 11 bases are a match to TRBD1. Germline loops: CDR1 SGHRS, CDR2 YFSETQ. Trimming cost V 4 bases and J 3 bases; bases outside gene matches: 3. The CDR3 runs 14 residues. CDR3 loop: CASSPGTGGYEQYF. The CDR3 bases are TGCGCCAGCAGCCCGGGGACAGGGGGCTACGAGCAGTACTTC.

The rearrangement joins TRBV27 to TRBJ2-1; perhaps TRBD1 as D (6 bases). The CDR3 is 14 amino acids. Looked up from germline, CDR1 is MNHEY and CDR2 is SMNVEV (reference sequence). V was pared by 5 bases and J by 13 bases, with 21 bases between. CDR3: CASSPRTARLLQFF. Written as DNA, the CDR3 is TGTGCCAGCAGTCCCCGGACAGCACGTCTACTCCAGTTCTTC.

The CDR3 region is CAWGDRGVPGELFF. CDR3 in DNA: TGTGCCTGGGGGGACAGAGGGGTCCCCGGGGAGCTGTTTTTT. This chain connects TRBV30 to TRBJ2-2; 7 bases align to TRBD1. V lost 5 bases to trimming and J lost 6 bases; unmatched junction nucleotides: 9. CDR1 GTSNPN and CDR2 SVGIG come from the germline V gene (reference sequence). This CDR3 comprises 14 residues. The variable domain in full, with the rest retrieved from reference TRBV30 and TRBJ2-2, is SQTIHQWPATLVQPVGSPLSLECTVEGTSNPNLYWYRQAAGRGLQLLFYSVGIGQISSEVPQNLSASRPQDRQFILSSKKLLLSDSGFYLCAWGDRGVPGELFFGEGSRLTVL.

This rearrangement joins TRBV29-1 to TRBJ2-7; D is possibly TRBD2 (5 bases). Germline V gene sequence: CDR1 SQVTM, CDR2 ANQGSEA. The length of the CDR3 is 10 residues. The germline V and J ends were trimmed by 6 bases and 4 bases, with 7 bases remaining between them. DNA for the CDR3: TGCAGCGTGGAGGAATACGAGCAGTACTTC. Its protein is CSVEEYEQYF.

About this clone: A junction end diverges from the germline sequence, so it may reflect a read error. The chain links TRBV2 to TRBJ2-6; D call uncertain. Germline-derived CDR1 and CDR2 are SNHLY and FYNNEI. The CDR3 runs to 15 residues. In DNA form, the CDR3 reads TGTGCCAGCAGGGAAGAAGTGTCCGGGGCCAACGTCCTGACTTTC. Its protein product is CASREEVSGANVLTF.

This chain links TRBV4-1 with TRBJ2-1; 10 nucleotides align to TRBD2. The CDR3 spans 14 residues. J lost 8 bases, V lost 6 bases, and 7 bases had no gene match. CDR1 and CDR2 from the germline V gene are MGHRA and YSYEKL. The CDR3: CASRVIAGGHEQFF. DNA of the CDR3: TGCGCCAGCAGAGTAATAGCGGGGGGTCATGAGCAGTTCTTC.

DNA for the CDR3: TGTGCCAGCAGCCCAAGAGGGGGGCTCTATAATTCACCCCTCCACTTT. Its protein is CASSPRGGLYNSPLHF. The V gene is TRBV5-5, the J gene TRBJ1-6, with D possibly matching TRBD1 (6 bases). The V end lost 4 bases, the J end lost 3 bases, and 14 bases lay between the germline ends. Germline lookup yields CDR1 SGHKS and CDR2 YYEKEE (reference sequence). The length of the CDR3 is 16 residues.

The genes are TRBV4-2 and TRBJ2-5; 16 bases fit TRBD2. There are 16 residues in the CDR3. With 4 bases clipped from V and 5 bases from J, the junction kept 4 bases outside the gene matches. Germline CDR1 reads LGHNA; CDR2 reads YNFKEQ. CDR3 nucleotides: TGTGCCAGCAGCCCCGGGACTAGCGGGGGGGTGGAGACCCAGTACTTC. It encodes CASSPGTSGGVETQYF.

CDR3 loop: CAIRGTGRDTEAFF. The CDR3 DNA reads as TGTGCCATCAGGGGGACAGGGAGGGACACTGAAGCTTTCTTT. J is TRBJ1-1 and V is TRBV10-3; TRBD1 matches 9 bases. CDR1 and CDR2 from the germline V gene are ENHRY and SYGVKD. V lost 6 bases and J lost 3; bases outside the gene matches: 5. The CDR3 has 14 amino acids.

This chain uses TRBV4-1 with TRBJ2-2; TRBD2 agrees at 8 bases. The CDR3 runs to 14 residues. Germline V gene sequence: CDR1 MGHRA, CDR2 YSYEKL. V gave up 0 bases and J gave up 12 bases; unmatched junction bases: 6. CDR3 DNA: TGCGCCAGCAGCCAAGATCGGGCGGGGGGAAAGCTGTTTTTT. Translation: CASSQDRAGGKLFF.

This rearrangement joins TRBV4-2 to TRBJ2-7; D is unresolved. Germline V gives CDR1 LGHNA, CDR2 YNFKEQ. Deletions cut 4 bases from V and 1 base from J, with 11 bases between. This CDR3 region has 14 residues. The CDR3 protein is CASSRGGQSYEQYF. Here the CDR3 DNA reads TGTGCCAGCAGCCGGGGTGGTCAGTCCTACGAGCAGTACTTC.

V is TRBV14 and J is TRBJ2-7, with D uncertain. The germline CDR1 and CDR2 sequences are SGHDN and FVKESK. Between the trimmed V and J ends, which lost 4 bases and 6 bases, there was a span of 10 bases. The CDR3 has 12 amino acids. CDR3: CASSPGRVEQYF. The CDR3 DNA reads TGTGCCAGCAGCCCCGGAAGGGTCGAGCAGTACTTC.

For this clone: The same CDR3 can be traced to other DNA sequences in this sample. The V and J genes are TRBV5-6 and TRBJ1-2; D unresolved. V shed 0 bases and J shed 5 bases, with 2 bases lying between them. Germline V gene lookup returns CDR1 SGHDT and CDR2 YYEEEE. CDR3 length: 11 residues. The CDR3 here is CASSLGYGYTF. CDR3 DNA sequence: TGTGCCAGCAGCTTGGGGTATGGCTACACCTTC.

J is TRBJ1-1 and V is TRBV20-1; no firm D call. The germline V gene encodes CDR1 DFQATT and CDR2 SNEGSKA (reference sequence). The CDR3 has 11 amino acids. V shed 4 bases and J shed 8 bases, with 11 bases lying between them. This CDR3 reads CSAKRREEAFF. CDR3 nucleotide sequence: TGCAGTGCTAAGAGAAGGGAGGAAGCTTTCTTT.

Written as DNA, the CDR3 is TGTGCCTGGATATTCGCCGGAACATCTAACTATGGCTACACCTTC. It translates to CAWIFAGTSNYGYTF. This rearrangement joins TRBV30 to TRBJ1-2; D unresolved. The length of the CDR3 is 15 residues. Trimming took off 4 bases at V and 0 bases at J, with 15 bases between the two ends. CDR1 and CDR2 from the germline V gene are GTSNPN and SVGIG (reference sequence).

V gene TRBV29-1 combines with J gene TRBJ1-5, with D hard to call. Trimming stripped 7 bases from V and 9 bases from J, with 16 bases between. From germline, CDR1 is SQVTM and CDR2 ANQGSEA. The CDR3 sequence is 12 residues long. DNA of the CDR3: TGCAGCGCACGCAGTGGGCACGGGCCCCAGCATTTT. It translates to CSARSGHGPQHF.

The V and J genes are TRBV27 and TRBJ1-1; D gene unclear. The CDR3 spans 13 residues. The germline V and J ends were trimmed by 3 bases and 3 bases, with 8 bases remaining between them. From germline, CDR1 is MNHEY and CDR2 SMNVEV (reference sequence). The CDR3 protein is CASSLEGDTEAFF. CDR3 nucleotides: TGTGCCAGCAGTTTGGAGGGAGACACTGAAGCTTTCTTT.